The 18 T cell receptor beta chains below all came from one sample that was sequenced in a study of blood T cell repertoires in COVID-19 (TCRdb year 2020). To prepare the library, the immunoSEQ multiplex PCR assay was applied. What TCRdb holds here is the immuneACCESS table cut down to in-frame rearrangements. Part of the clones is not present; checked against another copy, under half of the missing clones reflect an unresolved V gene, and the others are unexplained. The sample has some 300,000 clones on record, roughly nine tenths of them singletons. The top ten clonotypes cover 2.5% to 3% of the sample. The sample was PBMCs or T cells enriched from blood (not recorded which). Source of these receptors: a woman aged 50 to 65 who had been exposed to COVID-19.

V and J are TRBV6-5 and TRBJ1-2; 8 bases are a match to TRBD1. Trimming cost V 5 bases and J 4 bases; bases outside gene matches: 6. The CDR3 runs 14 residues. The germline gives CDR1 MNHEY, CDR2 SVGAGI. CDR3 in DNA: TGTGCCAGCAGTACCAGGGGGCCGGCCTATGGCTACACCTTC. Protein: CASSTRGPAYGYTF.

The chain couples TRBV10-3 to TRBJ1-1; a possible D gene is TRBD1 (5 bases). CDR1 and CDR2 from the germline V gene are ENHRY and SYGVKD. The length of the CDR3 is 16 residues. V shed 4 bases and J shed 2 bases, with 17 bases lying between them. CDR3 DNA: TGTGCCATCAGTGGGGTAGACAGCGGGGCAAACACTGAAGCTTTCTTT. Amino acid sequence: CAISGVDSGANTEAFF.

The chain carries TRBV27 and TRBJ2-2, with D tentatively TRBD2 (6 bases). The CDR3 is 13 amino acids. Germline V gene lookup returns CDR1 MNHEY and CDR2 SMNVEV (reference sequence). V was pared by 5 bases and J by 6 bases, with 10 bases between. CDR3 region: CASSTLAPGELFF. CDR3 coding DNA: TGTGCCAGCAGTACTCTAGCGCCCGGGGAGCTGTTTTTT.

The CDR3 loop reads CASSPHRDLDEQYF. The CDR3, as DNA: TGTGCCAGCAGCCCCCACAGGGATTTAGACGAGCAGTACTTC. The chain employs TRBV27 and TRBJ2-7; D might be TRBD1 (6 bases). Germline CDR1 reads MNHEY; CDR2 reads SMNVEV (reference sequence). CDR3 length equals 14 residues. Trimming removed 6 bases from V and 5 bases from J, with 17 bases in between.

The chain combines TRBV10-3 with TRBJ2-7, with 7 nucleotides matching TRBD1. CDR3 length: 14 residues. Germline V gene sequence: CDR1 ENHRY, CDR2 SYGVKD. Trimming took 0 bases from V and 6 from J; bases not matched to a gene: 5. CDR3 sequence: CAISESTGNSEQYF. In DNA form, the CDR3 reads TGTGCCATCAGTGAGTCGACAGGGAATTCCGAGCAGTACTTC.

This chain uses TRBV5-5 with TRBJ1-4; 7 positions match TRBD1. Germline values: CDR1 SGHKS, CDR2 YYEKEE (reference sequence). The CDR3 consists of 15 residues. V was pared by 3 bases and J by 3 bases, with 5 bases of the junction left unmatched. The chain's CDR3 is CASSSNRGSNEKLFF. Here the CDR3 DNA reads TGTGCCAGCAGCTCAAACAGGGGATCTAATGAAAAACTGTTTTTT. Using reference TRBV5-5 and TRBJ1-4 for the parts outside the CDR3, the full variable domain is DAGVTQSPTHLIKTRGQQVTLRCSPISGHKSVSWYQQVLGQGPQFIFQYYEKEERGRGNFPDRFSARQFPNYSSELNVNALLLGDSALYLCASSSNRGSNEKLFFGSGTQLSVL.

CDR3 protein: CASSNRGSETQYF. The CDR3 DNA follows: TGTGCCAGCAGCAACAGGGGATCAGAGACCCAGTACTTC. J is TRBJ2-5 and V is TRBV5-8; 7 nucleotides line up with TRBD1. Germline CDR1 SGHTS, CDR2 YDEGEE. The CDR3 extends over 13 amino acids. J gave up 4 bases and V 4 bases, and 4 bases lay outside the gene matches.

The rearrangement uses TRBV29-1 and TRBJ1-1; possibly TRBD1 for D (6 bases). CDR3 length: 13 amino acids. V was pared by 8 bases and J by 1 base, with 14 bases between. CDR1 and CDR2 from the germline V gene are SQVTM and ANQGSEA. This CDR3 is CSSRGHSNTEAFF. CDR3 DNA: TGCAGCTCGAGGGGACACTCGAACACTGAAGCTTTCTTT.

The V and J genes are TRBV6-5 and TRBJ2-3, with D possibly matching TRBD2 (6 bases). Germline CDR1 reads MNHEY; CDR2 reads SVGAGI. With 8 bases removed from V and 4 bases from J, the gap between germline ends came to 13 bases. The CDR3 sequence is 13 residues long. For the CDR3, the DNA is TGTGCCAGCTTGACTTGGGGGGCAGATACGCAGTATTTT. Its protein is CASLTWGADTQYF.

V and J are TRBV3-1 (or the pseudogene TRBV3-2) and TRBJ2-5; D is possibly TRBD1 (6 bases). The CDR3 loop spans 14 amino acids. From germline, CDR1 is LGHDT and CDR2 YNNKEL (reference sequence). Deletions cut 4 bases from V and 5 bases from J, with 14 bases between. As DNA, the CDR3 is TGTGCCAGCAGCCCGACCGGGACAAGGGAGACCCAGTACTTC. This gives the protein CASSPTGTRETQYF.

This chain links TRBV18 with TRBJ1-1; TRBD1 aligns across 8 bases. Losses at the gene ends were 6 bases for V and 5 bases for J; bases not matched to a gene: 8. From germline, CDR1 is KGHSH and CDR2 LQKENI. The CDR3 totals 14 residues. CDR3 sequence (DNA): TGTGCCAGCTCTCAAGGACAGGGAGAAACTGAAGCTTTCTTT. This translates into CASSQGQGETEAFF.

CDR3 in DNA: TGTGCCAGCATTGCGGATAAAAATTCACCCCTCCACTTT. Its translation: CASIADKNSPLHF. The chain recombines TRBV6-5 with TRBJ1-6, with no clear D. The CDR3 extends over 13 amino acids. Trimming removed 7 bases at V and 7 bases at J, with 11 bases between. Germline-derived CDR1 and CDR2 are MNHEY and SVGAGI.

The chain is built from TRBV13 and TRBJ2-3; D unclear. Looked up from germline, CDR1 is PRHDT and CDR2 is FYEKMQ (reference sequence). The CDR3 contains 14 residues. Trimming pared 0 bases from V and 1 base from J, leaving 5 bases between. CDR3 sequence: CASSLGHRTDTQYF. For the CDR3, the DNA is TGTGCCAGCAGCTTAGGACACCGCACAGATACGCAGTATTTT. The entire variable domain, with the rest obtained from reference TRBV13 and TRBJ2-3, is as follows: AAGVIQSPRHLIKEKRETATLKCYPIPRHDTVYWYQQGPGQDPQFLISFYEKMQSDKGSIPDRFSAQQFSDYHSELNMSSLELGDSALYFCASSLGHRTDTQYFGPGTRLTVL.

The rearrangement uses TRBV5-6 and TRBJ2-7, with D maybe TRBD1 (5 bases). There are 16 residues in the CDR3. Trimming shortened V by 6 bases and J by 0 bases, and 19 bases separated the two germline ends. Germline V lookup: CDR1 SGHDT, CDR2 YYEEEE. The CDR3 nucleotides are TGTGCCAGCACCCCTTGGGGCATTTTTAGCTCCTACGAGCAGTACTTC. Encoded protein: CASTPWGIFSSYEQYF. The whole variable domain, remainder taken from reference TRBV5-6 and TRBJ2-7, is DAGVTQSPTHLIKTRGQQVTLRCSPKSGHDTVSWYQQALGQGPQFIFQYYEEEERQRGNFPDRFSGHQFPNYSSELNVNALLLGDSALYLCASTPWGIFSSYEQYFGPGTRLTVT.

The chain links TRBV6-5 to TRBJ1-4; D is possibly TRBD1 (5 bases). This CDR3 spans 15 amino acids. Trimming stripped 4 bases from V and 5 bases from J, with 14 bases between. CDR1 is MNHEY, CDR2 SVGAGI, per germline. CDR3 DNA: TGTGCCAGCAGTTTACAACCGGGACTCAATGAAAAACTGTTTTTT. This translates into CASSLQPGLNEKLFF.

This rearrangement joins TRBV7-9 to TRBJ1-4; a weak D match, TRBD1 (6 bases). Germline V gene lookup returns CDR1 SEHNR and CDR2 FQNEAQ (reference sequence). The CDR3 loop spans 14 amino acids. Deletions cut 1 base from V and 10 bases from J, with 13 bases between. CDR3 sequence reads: CASSLGQGIGKLFF. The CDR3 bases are TGTGCCAGCAGCTTAGGGCAGGGGATTGGAAAACTGTTTTTT. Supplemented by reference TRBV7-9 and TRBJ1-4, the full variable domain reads DTGVSQNPRHKITKRGQNVTFRCDPISEHNRLYWYRQTLGQGPEFLTYFQNEAQLEKSRLLSDRFSAERPKGSFSTLEIQRTEQGDSAMYLCASSLGQGIGKLFFGSGTQLSVL.

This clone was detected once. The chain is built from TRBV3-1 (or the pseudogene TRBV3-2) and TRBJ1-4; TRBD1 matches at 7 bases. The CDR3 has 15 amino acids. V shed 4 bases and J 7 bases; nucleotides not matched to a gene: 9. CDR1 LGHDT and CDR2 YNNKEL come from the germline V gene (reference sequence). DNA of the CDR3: TGTGCCAGCAGCCTCGACAGGGCGGGAGGTGAAAAACTGTTTTTT. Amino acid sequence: CASSLDRAGGEKLFF.

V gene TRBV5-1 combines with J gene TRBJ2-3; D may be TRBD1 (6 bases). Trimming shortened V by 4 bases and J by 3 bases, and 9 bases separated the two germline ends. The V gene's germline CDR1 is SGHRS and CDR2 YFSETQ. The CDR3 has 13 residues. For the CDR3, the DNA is TGCGCCAGCAGCAGCAGGGGAACAGATACGCAGTATTTT. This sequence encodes CASSSRGTDTQYF.